These 18 T cell receptor beta chains share one sample of origin, sequenced in a study of T cells in localized non-small cell lung cancer (dated by TCRdb to between 2020 and 2021). The library relied on the immunoSEQ multiplex PCR assay. This is the immuneACCESS table as TCRdb keeps it, with only in-frame sequences that have V and J called. A part of the clones is gone; compared with another copy, unresolved V genes explain less than half, and the rest is unexplained. This sample has 2,800 or so clones in its table, and less than 30% of those were observed once. The top ten constitute more than 20% of the sample. Here the sequenced sample was lung tumor tissue, taken before any cancer treatment. These receptors all come from a male donor at least 60 years old with stage II squamous cell lung carcinoma.

This clone was observed a handful of times. The rearrangement joins TRBV6-8 to TRBJ2-1; no reliable D call. Germline CDR1 MNHGY, CDR2 SAAAGT. The CDR3 runs 12 residues. The V gene lost 6 bases and the J gene lost 4 bases, with 7 bases spanning the gap. CDR3: CASRENYNEQFF. Written as DNA, the CDR3 is TGTGCCAGCAGGGAGAATTACAATGAGCAGTTCTTC.

The chain joins TRBV11-3 to TRBJ1-4; TRBD1 matches 8 bases. Germline V gene data show CDR1 as SGHNT and CDR2 as YENEEA. With V trimmed by 3 bases and J by 10 bases, 7 bases remained unmatched. The CDR3 is 14 amino acids. The CDR3 DNA follows: TGTGCCAGCAGCTTGTCGAGACAGGGGAGAAAACTGTTTTTT. Translation gives CASSLSRQGRKLFF.

The rearrangement joins TRBV5-1 to TRBJ2-3; D tentatively reads TRBD1 or TRBD2 (5 bases each). The CDR3 is 14 residues long. The V end lost 2 bases, the J end lost 4 bases, and 11 bases lay between the germline ends. CDR1 and CDR2 (germline): SGHRS, YFSETQ. CDR3 nucleotide sequence: TGCGCCAGCAGCTTACGTCAGGGAGCAGATACGCAGTATTTT. Translation: CASSLRQGADTQYF.

The chain is built from TRBV11-3 and TRBJ2-2, with TRBD2 matching over 8 bases. Germline V gene data show CDR1 as SGHNT and CDR2 as YENEEA. The V segment lost 5 bases and the J segment 1 base; nucleotides outside the gene matches: 6. The CDR3 has 16 amino acids. The CDR3: CASSRGGAGNTGELFF. CDR3 sequence (DNA): TGTGCCAGCAGCCGGGGGGGAGCGGGGAACACCGGGGAGCTGTTTTTT.

The chain has TRBV28 and TRBJ2-3; 9 bases are a match to TRBD1. CDR3 length: 15 residues. The V and J ends lost 5 bases and 0 bases, in that order; junction bases with no gene match: 3. Germline V CDR1 and CDR2: MDHEN, SYDVKM. The CDR3 protein is CASSRTGDSTDTQYF. CDR3 DNA: TGTGCCAGCAGTCGGACAGGGGATAGCACAGATACGCAGTATTTT.

This chain joins TRBV9 and TRBJ2-1; 9 bases match TRBD1. Trimming took 5 bases from V and 9 from J; bases not matched to a gene: 9. The CDR3 has 14 amino acids. Germline CDR1 and CDR2: SGDLS and YYNGEE. The CDR3 sequence: CASSERTGEGEQFF. As DNA, the CDR3 is TGTGCCAGCAGTGAGCGGACAGGGGAAGGTGAGCAGTTCTTC.

The J gene is TRBJ1-4, the V gene TRBV7-5. TRBV7-5 corresponds to a pseudogene. CDR3 length: 15 amino acids. Written as DNA, the CDR3 is TGTGCCAGCAGCTTGGTAGGGACGGCGAATGAAAAACTGTTTTTT. Translating it yields CASSLVGTANEKLFF.

V usage is TRBV5-1 and J usage is TRBJ1-1; D unclear. Trimming stripped 0 bases from V and 5 bases from J, with 11 bases between. Germline V gene lookup returns CDR1 SGHRS and CDR2 YFSETQ. This CDR3 comprises 14 residues. As DNA, the CDR3 is TGCGCCAGCAGCTTGGCCTCGGTGGGGACTGAAGCTTTCTTT. This codes for CASSLASVGTEAFF. Combining the CDR3 with reference TRBV5-1 and TRBJ1-1 gives the whole variable domain KAGVTQTPRYLIKTRGQQVTLSCSPISGHRSVSWYQQTPGQGLQFLFEYFSETQRNKGNFPGRFSGRQFSNSRSEMNVSTLELGDSALYLCASSLASVGTEAFFGQGTRLTVV.

This chain connects TRBV11-3 to TRBJ1-2, with 7 positions matching TRBD1. The CDR3 totals 15 residues. From germline, CDR1 is SGHNT and CDR2 YENEEA. With 5 bases clipped from V and 6 bases from J, the junction kept 12 bases outside the gene matches. CDR3 amino acids: CASSPAYTGVDGYTF. The CDR3 nucleotides read TGTGCCAGCAGCCCCGCCTACACAGGGGTGGATGGCTACACCTTC.

The chain combines TRBV28 with TRBJ2-7; D might be TRBD1 or TRBD2, each matching 6 bases. The CDR3 covers 15 residues. The V gene's germline CDR1 is MDHEN and CDR2 SYDVKM. The germline V and J ends were trimmed by 2 bases and 0 bases, with 11 bases remaining between them. CDR3 residues: CASSLEGGSSYEQYF. The CDR3 region has the DNA TGTGCCAGCAGTTTAGAGGGGGGCAGCTCCTACGAGCAGTACTTC. The whole variable domain, filled in from reference TRBV28 and TRBJ2-7, reads DVKVTQSSRYLVKRTGEKVFLECVQDMDHENMFWYRQDPGLGLRLIYFSYDVKMKEKGDIPEGYSVSREKKERFSLILESASTNQTSMYLCASSLEGGSSYEQYFGPGTRLTVT.

This clone is medium-sized within its sample. The J gene is TRBJ2-1, the V gene TRBV6-8; D remains unclear. V was clipped by 3 bases and J by 0 bases, with 3 bases between them. This CDR3 region has 13 residues. Looked up from germline, CDR1 is MNHGY and CDR2 is SAAAGT. The CDR3 protein is CASSYSSYNEQFF. As DNA, the CDR3 is TGTGCCAGCAGTTATAGCTCCTACAATGAGCAGTTCTTC.

This clone was observed many times. The rearrangement joins TRBV11-3 to TRBJ1-1, with D unresolved. Trimming took 1 base from V and 4 from J, leaving 10 bases between them. This CDR3 is 14 amino acids long. Germline values: CDR1 SGHNT, CDR2 YENEEA. The CDR3 sequence is CASSLGGMATEAFF. In DNA, the CDR3 is TGTGCCAGCAGCTTAGGAGGAATGGCCACTGAAGCTTTCTTT.

The chain joins TRBV18 to TRBJ1-1; maybe TRBD1 (6 bases). V dropped 10 bases and J dropped 7 bases, with 16 bases sitting between them. The CDR3 has 12 amino acids. Germline V gives CDR1 KGHSH, CDR2 LQKENI. The DNA of the CDR3 is TGTGCCACCTCCGGGGGGGCGGGTGAAGCTTTCTTT. Its protein product is CATSGGAGEAFF.

This clone is categorized as medium-sized. The rearrangement links TRBV15 to TRBJ2-3; tentatively, D is TRBD2 (6 bases). This CDR3 has 17 residues. The germline V gene has CDR1 LNHNV and CDR2 YYDKDF (reference sequence). V was clipped by 2 bases and J by 3 bases, with 18 bases between them. CDR3 in DNA: TGTGCCACCAGCAGACAAAGGGAGGAATTCCCTACAGATACGCAGTATTTT. Translating gives CATSRQREEFPTDTQYF. Full variable domain (missing parts from reference TRBV15 and TRBJ2-3): DAMVIQNPRYQVTQFGKPVTLSCSQTLNHNVMYWYQQKSSQAPKLLFHYYDKDFNNEADTPDNFQSRRPNTSFCFLDIRSPGLGDTAMYLCATSRQREEFPTDTQYFGPGTRLTVL.

The V call is TRBV18, the J call TRBJ2-7; weak D call: TRBD2 (5 bases). The CDR3 has 12 amino acids. Trimming removed 6 bases from V and 7 bases from J, with 13 bases in between. Germline CDR1 is KGHSH and CDR2 is LQKENI. The CDR3 DNA sequence: TGTGCCAGCTCGCCCACACTAGGGGAGCAGTACTTC. Translation: CASSPTLGEQYF.

J is TRBJ1-2 and V is TRBV5-1, with a weak D call TRBD1 (5 bases). CDR1 is SGHRS and CDR2 is YFSETQ in the germline V gene. This CDR3 comprises 15 residues. The V end was cut by 4 bases, the J end by 4 bases, with 17 bases between. The CDR3 loop reads CASSRGGESRYGYTF. The CDR3, as DNA: TGCGCCAGCAGCCGCGGGGGGGAGTCGCGCTATGGCTACACCTTC.

This clone is deemed medium-sized. The gene calls are TRBV11-3 and TRBJ1-5; D perhaps matches TRBD1 (5 bases). This CDR3 contains 14 residues. The V and J ends lost 1 base and 9 bases respectively, with 13 bases between them. CDR1 is SGHNT and CDR2 is YENEEA in the germline V gene. CDR3 loop: CASSLGGRLSPQHF. In DNA form, the CDR3 reads TGTGCCAGCAGCTTAGGGGGCCGCCTCTCGCCCCAGCATTTT. Together with reference TRBV11-3 and TRBJ1-5, the CDR3 gives the full variable domain: EAGVVQSPRYKIIEKKQPVAFWCNPISGHNTLYWYLQNLGQGPELLIRYENEEAVDDSQLPKDRFSAERLKGVDSTLKIQPAELGDSAVYLCASSLGGRLSPQHFGDGTRLSIL.

This chain links TRBV30 with TRBJ1-2, with 8 bases identical to TRBD1. V trimming: 4 bases; J trimming: 6 bases; junction bases outside the gene matches: 7. Germline CDR1 GTSNPN, CDR2 SVGIG (reference sequence). This CDR3 has 13 amino acids. The CDR3 nucleotides read TGTGCCTGGAAGGCAGGGGGCGGTGATGGCTACACCTTC. Translating it yields CAWKAGGGDGYTF.